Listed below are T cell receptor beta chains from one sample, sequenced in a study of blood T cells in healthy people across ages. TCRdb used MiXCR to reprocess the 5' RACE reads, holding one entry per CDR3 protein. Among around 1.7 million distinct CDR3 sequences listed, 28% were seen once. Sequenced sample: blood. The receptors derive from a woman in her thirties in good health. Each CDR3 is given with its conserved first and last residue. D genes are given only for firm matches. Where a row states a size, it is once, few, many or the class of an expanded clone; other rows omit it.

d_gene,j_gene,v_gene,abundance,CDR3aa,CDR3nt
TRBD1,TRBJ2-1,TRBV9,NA,CASSAGTGGARAGEANEQFF,TGTGCCAGCAGCGCCGGGACAGGGGGCGCCCGAGCGGGAGAAGCCAATGAGCAGTTCTTC
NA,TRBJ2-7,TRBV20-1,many,CSANPARYEQYF,TGCAGTGCTAACCCAGCACGCTACGAGCAGTACTTC
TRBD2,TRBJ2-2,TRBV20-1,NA,CSARRMERERNTGELFF,TGCAGTGCTAGGAGGATGGAGCGGGAAAGGAACACCGGGGAGCTGTTTTTT
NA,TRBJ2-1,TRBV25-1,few,CASSESLIGFGEQFF,TGTGCCAGCAGTGAATCCCTGATAGGGTTTGGGGAGCAGTTCTTC
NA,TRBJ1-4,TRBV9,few,CASSVGPMGEKLFF,TGTGCCAGCAGCGTAGGACCTATGGGGGAAAAACTGTTTTTT
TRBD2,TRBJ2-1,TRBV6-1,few,CTSSDQRLAGNSNEQFF,TGTACCAGCAGTGACCAACGACTAGCGGGGAATTCTAATGAGCAGTTCTTC
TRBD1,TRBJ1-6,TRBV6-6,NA,CASRAPEDRHDSPLHF,TGTGCCAGCAGGGCTCCAGAGGACAGGCACGATTCACCCCTCCACTTT
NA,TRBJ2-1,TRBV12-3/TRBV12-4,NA,CASRKIAGWDEQFF,TGTGCCAGCAGAAAAATCGCGGGGTGGGATGAGCAGTTCTTC
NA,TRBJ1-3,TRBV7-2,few,CASSYGFYSGNTIYF,TGTGCCAGCAGCTACGGGTTCTACTCTGGAAACACCATATATTTT
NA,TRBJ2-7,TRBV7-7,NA,CASSPLTSPDYEQYF,TGTGCCAGCAGCCCCTTGACTAGTCCCGACTACGAGCAGTACTTC
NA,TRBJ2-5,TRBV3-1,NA,CASSNWDVPETQYF,TGTGCCAGCAGCAACTGGGACGTACCAGAGACCCAGTACTTC
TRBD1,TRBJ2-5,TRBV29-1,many,CSVVPGQGIQETQYF,TGCAGCGTTGTTCCGGGACAGGGGATTCAAGAGACCCAGTACTTC
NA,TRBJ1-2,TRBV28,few,CASSLVDRIGYTF,TGTGCCAGCAGTTTAGTCGACAGGATCGGCTACACCTTC
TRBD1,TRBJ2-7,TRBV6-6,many,CASSHRGQGSEQYF,TGTGCCAGCAGTCACAGGGGGCAGGGGAGCGAGCAGTACTTC
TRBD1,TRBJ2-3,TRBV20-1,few,CSAREGQVSWTDSQYF,TGCAGTGCTAGAGAGGGACAGGTGTCGTGGACAGATTCGCAGTATTTT
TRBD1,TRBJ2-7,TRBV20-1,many,CSAPGQGYEQYF,TGCAGTGCCCCGGGACAGGGCTACGAGCAGTACTTC
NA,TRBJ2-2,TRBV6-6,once,CASSDPSVTGERFF,TGTGCCAGCAGTGACCCTAGCGTGACCGGGGAGCGGTTTTTT
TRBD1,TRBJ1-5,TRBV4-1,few,CASSQGGTGRNQPQHF,TGCGCCAGCAGCCAAGGCGGGACAGGACGCAATCAGCCCCAGCATTTT
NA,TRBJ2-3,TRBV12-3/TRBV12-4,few,CASSSYVDTQYF,TGTGCCAGCAGTTCTTATGTCGATACGCAGTATTTT
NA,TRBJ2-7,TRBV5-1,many,CASSLVYQGSEQYF,TGCGCCAGCAGCTTGGTGTATCAGGGGTCCGAGCAGTACTTC
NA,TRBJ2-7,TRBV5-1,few,CASSFREHSYEQYF,TGCGCCAGCAGCTTCCGGGAGCACTCCTACGAGCAGTACTTC
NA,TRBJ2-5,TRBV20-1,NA,CSAPVAQRETQYF,TGCAGTGCCCCCGTTGCCCAACGGGAGACCCAGTACTTC
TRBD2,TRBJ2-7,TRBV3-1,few,CASSFRSGGANEQYF,TGTGCCAGCAGCTTCCGAAGCGGGGGGGCCAACGAGCAGTACTTC
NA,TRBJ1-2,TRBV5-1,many,CASQEGGSGYTF,TGCGCCAGCCAGGAAGGGGGAAGCGGCTACACCTTC
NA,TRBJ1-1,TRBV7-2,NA,CASSLAGGRATEAFF,TGTGCCAGCAGCTTAGCGGGTGGCAGGGCCACTGAAGCTTTCTTT
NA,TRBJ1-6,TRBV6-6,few,CASSNNSPLHF,TGTGCCAGCAGCAATAATTCACCCCTCCACTTT
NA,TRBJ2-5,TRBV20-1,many,CSARGGSGWETQYF,TGCAGTGCCAGGGGGGGGAGCGGTTGGGAGACCCAGTACTTC
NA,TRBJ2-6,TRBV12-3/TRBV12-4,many,CASTPAGANVLTF,TGTGCCAGCACCCCAGCCGGGGCCAACGTCCTGACTTTC
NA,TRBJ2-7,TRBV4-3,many,CASSQDPGPFNEQYF,TGCGCCAGCAGCCAAGACCCGGGCCCTTTCAACGAGCAGTACTTC
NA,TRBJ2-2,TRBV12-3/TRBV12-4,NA,CASSFGQLDTGELFF,TGTGCCAGCAGTTTTGGGCAGTTGGACACCGGGGAGCTGTTTTTT
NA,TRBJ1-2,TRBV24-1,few,CATSEPAGSPRGYTF,TGTGCCACCAGTGAGCCAGCCGGAAGCCCACGGGGCTACACCTTC
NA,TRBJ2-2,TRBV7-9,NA,CASSFRLLNTGELFF,TGTGCCAGCAGCTTTAGACTACTGAACACCGGGGAGCTGTTTTTT
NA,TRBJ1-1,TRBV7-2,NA,CASSPPGTGTEAFF,TGTGCCAGCAGCCCCCCGGGGACCGGGACTGAAGCTTTCTTT
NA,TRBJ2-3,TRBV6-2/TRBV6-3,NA,CASSYSSPDTQYF,TGTGCCAGCAGTTACTCATCCCCAGATACGCAGTATTTT
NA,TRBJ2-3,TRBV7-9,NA,CASSRGASFTDTQYF,TGTGCCAGCAGCCGAGGGGCCTCCTTCACAGATACGCAGTATTTT
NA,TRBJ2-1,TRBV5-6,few,CASSLLDIGNYNEQFF,TGTGCCAGCAGCTTGTTGGATATTGGCAACTACAATGAGCAGTTCTTC
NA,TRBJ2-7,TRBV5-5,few,CASSLRGEGTYEQYF,TGTGCCAGCAGCTTGAGGGGTGAGGGGACCTACGAGCAGTACTTC
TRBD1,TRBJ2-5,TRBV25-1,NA,CASSEFGTGGRETQYF,TGTGCCAGCAGTGAATTTGGGACAGGGGGGAGAGAGACCCAGTACTTC
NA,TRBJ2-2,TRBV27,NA,CASSLQTPGELFF,TGTGCCAGCAGTTTACAGACCCCCGGGGAGCTGTTTTTT
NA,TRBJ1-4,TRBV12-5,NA,CASGSKGEGNHEKLFF,TGTGCTAGTGGTTCTAAGGGGGAGGGCAACCATGAAAAACTGTTTTTT
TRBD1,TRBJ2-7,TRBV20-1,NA,CSATRTGLDEQYF,TGCAGTGCTACACGGACAGGTTTGGACGAGCAGTACTTC
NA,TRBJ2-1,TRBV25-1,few,CASSEIARNEQFF,TGTGCCAGCAGTGAAATCGCGAGAAATGAGCAGTTCTTC
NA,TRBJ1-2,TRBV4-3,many,CASSPSTGLYGYTF,TGCGCCAGCAGCCCCTCGACGGGCCTCTATGGCTACACCTTC
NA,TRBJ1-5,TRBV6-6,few,CASRQESNQPQHF,TGTGCCAGCAGGCAGGAGAGTAATCAGCCCCAGCATTTT
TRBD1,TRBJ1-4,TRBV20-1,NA,CSAEDRQNEKLFF,TGCAGTGCAGAGGACAGGCAGAATGAAAAACTGTTTTTT
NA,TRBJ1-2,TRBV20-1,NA,CSAGDIGMVYGYTF,TGCAGTGCCGGGGACATAGGGATGGTCTATGGCTACACCTTC
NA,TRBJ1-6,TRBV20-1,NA,CSARDPRQISYNSPLHF,TGCAGTGCTAGAGACCCCAGACAGATCTCCTATAATTCACCCCTCCACTTT
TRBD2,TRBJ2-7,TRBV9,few,CASSVVAGTYEQYF,TGTGCCAGCAGCGTAGTAGCGGGGACCTACGAGCAGTACTTC
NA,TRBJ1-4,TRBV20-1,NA,CSALRRGRGSLEKLFF,TGCAGTGCCCTCAGGAGGGGCCGGGGGTCCCTAGAAAAACTGTTTTTT
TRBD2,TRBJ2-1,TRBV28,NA,CASSYRTSGDNEQFF,TGTGCCAGCAGTTATCGGACTAGCGGGGACAATGAGCAGTTCTTC
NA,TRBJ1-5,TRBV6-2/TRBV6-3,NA,CASSYSLGDNSNQPQHF,TGTGCCAGCAGTTACTCCCTCGGGGACAATAGCAATCAGCCCCAGCATTTT
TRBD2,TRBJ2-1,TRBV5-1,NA,CASSLGRGGSYNEQFF,TGCGCCAGCAGCTTGGGGCGGGGGGGCTCCTACAATGAGCAGTTCTTC
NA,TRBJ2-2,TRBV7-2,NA,CASSLRTPVAGGELFF,TGTGCCAGCAGCTTACGGACTCCAGTCGCGGGCGGGGAGCTGTTTTTT
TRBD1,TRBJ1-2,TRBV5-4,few,CASSLTGGMVGYGYTF,TGTGCCAGCAGCTTGACAGGGGGCATGGTGGGCTATGGCTACACCTTC
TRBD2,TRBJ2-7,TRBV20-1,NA,CSAPRSSGRHEQYF,TGCAGTGCTCCCCGTTCTAGCGGGCGGCACGAGCAGTACTTC
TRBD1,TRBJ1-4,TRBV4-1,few,CASSPDAQGVQEKLFF,TGCGCCAGCAGCCCTGATGCCCAGGGGGTACAGGAAAAACTGTTTTTT
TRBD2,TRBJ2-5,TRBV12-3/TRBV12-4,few,CASSSIAGKETQYF,TGTGCCAGCAGTTCTATAGCGGGGAAAGAGACCCAGTACTTC
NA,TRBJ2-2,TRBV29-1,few,CSVAGQGNTGELFF,TGCAGCGTTGCGGGGCAGGGGAACACCGGGGAGCTGTTTTTT
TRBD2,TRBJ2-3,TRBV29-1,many,CSVEHLAGTDTQYF,TGCAGCGTTGAACACCTAGCGGGGACAGATACGCAGTATTTT
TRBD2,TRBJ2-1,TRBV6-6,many,CASSYSATSGYNEQFF,TGTGCCAGCAGTTACTCGGCAACTAGCGGCTACAATGAGCAGTTCTTC